This is a list of T cell receptor beta chains from one sample in a study of T cell responses to AZD1222 COVID-19 vaccine. This table comes from immunoSEQ multiplex PCR, and its TCRdb copy is limited to in-frame clones, with some not included. The sample has 150,000 or so clones; around 90% are singletons. Sequenced here: peripheral blood, sampled on day 0 of AZD1222 vaccination. These receptor sequences come from an adult in good health. The CDR3 runs from the conserved cysteine through the conserved F or W. The D gene is left open where the match is weak. Not every row has a clone size; where given, it reads once, few, many or a size class.

J gene,V gene,D gene,clone size,CDR3 protein,CDR3 DNA
TRBJ2-5,TRBV29-1,NA,NA,CSVADPWEKETQYF,TGCAGCGTGGCGGACCCTTGGGAAAAAGAGACCCAGTACTTC
TRBJ2-2,TRBV24-1,NA,NA,CATCRDTGELFF,TGTGCCACATGTCGGGACACCGGGGAGCTGTTTTTT
TRBJ2-3,TRBV5-5,TRBD2,NA,CASSWPLAGGSTDTQYF,TGTGCCAGCAGCTGGCCACTAGCGGGAGGAAGCACAGATACGCAGTATTTT
TRBJ2-2,TRBV3-1/TRBV3-2,NA,NA,CASSLKAGLNTGELFF,TGTGCCAGCAGCCTTAAGGCAGGTCTGAACACCGGGGAGCTGTTTTTT
TRBJ2-1,TRBV7-2,NA,NA,CASRPDYSSYNEQFF,TGTGCCAGCAGACCAGACTATAGCTCCTACAATGAGCAGTTCTTC
TRBJ2-5,TRBV28,NA,once,CASSSGGSIETQYF,TGTGCCAGCAGTTCCGGGGGCAGCATAGAGACCCAGTACTTC
TRBJ2-7,TRBV5-4,TRBD2,NA,CASSHLAGGPYEQYF,TGTGCCAGCAGCCACCTAGCGGGAGGGCCCTACGAGCAGTACTTC
TRBJ1-1,TRBV14,NA,NA,CASSPPGTANTEAFF,TGTGCCAGCAGCCCCCCTGGGACGGCGAACACTGAAGCTTTCTTT
TRBJ1-3,TRBV30,NA,NA,CAWSVSTWGVTIYF,TGTGCCTGGAGTGTATCTACATGGGGAGTCACCATATATTTT
TRBJ1-2,TRBV6-5,TRBD1,NA,CASSYRTLTGPVGYTF,TGTGCCAGCAGTTACAGAACCTTGACAGGGCCTGTTGGCTACACCTTC
TRBJ2-7,TRBV5-4,NA,once,CASSLVGGEQYF,TGTGCCAGCAGCTTGGTTGGGGGGGAGCAGTACTTC
TRBJ1-5,TRBV19,TRBD1,NA,CASSRPPGQGLQPQHF,TGTGCCAGTAGCCGACCCCCGGGACAGGGCCTTCAGCCCCAGCATTTT
TRBJ2-7,TRBV7-9,TRBD2,NA,CASSLGFREGRYEQYF,TGTGCCAGCAGCTTAGGTTTCCGGGAGGGCCGCTACGAGCAGTACTTC
TRBJ2-2,TRBV19,TRBD1,NA,CASSPGQENTGELFF,TGTGCCAGTAGCCCGGGACAGGAGAACACCGGGGAGCTGTTTTTT
TRBJ2-2,TRBV6-4,NA,NA,CPGAPLFF,TGTCCTGGGGCTCCGCTGTTTTTT
TRBJ1-2,TRBV27,NA,NA,CASSPSTGTNYGYTF,TGTGCCAGCAGCCCATCAACAGGGACAAACTATGGCTACACCTTC
TRBJ1-3,TRBV7-2,NA,NA,CASSLVIPAGNTIYF,TGTGCCAGCAGCTTAGTTATCCCAGCCGGAAACACCATATATTTT
TRBJ2-2,TRBV5-1,TRBD2,NA,CASSLAWASGSTGELFF,TGCGCCAGCAGCTTGGCCTGGGCTAGCGGGAGCACCGGGGAGCTGTTTTTT
TRBJ1-3,TRBV27,TRBD1,once,CASSGAGTGENTIYF,TGTGCCAGCAGTGGTGCCGGGACAGGGGAAAACACCATATATTTT
TRBJ2-1,TRBV6-4,TRBD2,NA,CASSSSSGEYNEQFF,TGTGCCAGCAGTAGTTCTAGCGGGGAATACAATGAGCAGTTCTTC
TRBJ2-7,TRBV7-8,NA,once,CASSPEIGSYEQYF,TGTGCCAGCAGCCCGGAGATCGGCTCCTACGAGCAGTACTTC
TRBJ1-3,TRBV18,NA,NA,CASSPPLQGNTIYF,TGTGCCAGCTCACCACCCCTACAGGGAAACACCATATATTTT
TRBJ1-2,TRBV19,TRBD1,NA,CASQPGQLYGYTF,TGTGCCAGTCAACCGGGACAGCTCTATGGCTACACCTTC
TRBJ2-1,TRBV2,NA,NA,CASSEVGVGPYNEQFF,TGTGCCAGCAGTGAAGTGGGGGTTGGTCCCTACAATGAGCAGTTCTTC
TRBJ2-1,TRBV2,NA,once,CASSVRLGQFF,TGTGCCAGCAGTGTTAGGTTGGGGCAGTTCTTC
TRBJ2-7,TRBV27,TRBD2,NA,CASSLLSSGSSYEQYF,TGTGCCAGCAGTTTATTAAGTAGCGGGAGCTCCTACGAGCAGTACTTC
TRBJ2-2,TRBV27,TRBD1,NA,CASSKQTGANTGELFF,TGTGCCAGCAGTAAACAGACAGGGGCGAACACCGGGGAGCTGTTTTTT
TRBJ2-6,TRBV10-3,TRBD2,NA,CAISELAGLSGANVLTF,TGTGCCATCAGTGAACTAGCGGGCCTCTCTGGGGCCAACGTCCTGACTTTC
TRBJ1-1,TRBV10-3,TRBD1,NA,CAISADLQGWGTEAFF,TGTGCCATCAGCGCCGATCTACAGGGGTGGGGCACTGAAGCTTTCTTT
TRBJ1-6,TRBV27,NA,NA,CASTHGGGNSPLHF,TGTGCCAGCACCCACGGGGGGGGGAATTCACCCCTCCACTTT
TRBJ1-5,TRBV27,NA,NA,CASSRRGGAQPQHF,TGTGCCAGCAGTAGGAGGGGGGGGGCTCAGCCCCAGCATTTT
TRBJ2-7,TRBV10-3,TRBD2,few,CAISAMAGGPYEQYF,TGTGCCATCAGTGCCATGGCGGGGGGCCCCTACGAGCAGTACTTC
TRBJ1-4,TRBV6-6,NA,NA,CASSYSLIGEIVELFF,TGTGCCAGCAGTTACTCCCTTATTGGGGAAATAGTTGAACTGTTTTTT
TRBJ1-5,TRBV28,NA,NA,CASRARGGSNQPQHF,TGTGCCAGCAGGGCCCGGGGGGGGAGCAATCAGCCCCAGCATTTT
TRBJ1-1,TRBV5-1,NA,NA,CASTNLRGGAAEAFF,TGCGCCAGCACGAATCTCCGAGGCGGAGCGGCTGAAGCTTTCTTT
TRBJ2-3,TRBV10-1,TRBD2,NA,CASSDSAGGTDTQYF,TGCGCCAGCAGTGATTCAGCGGGGGGAACAGATACGCAGTATTTT